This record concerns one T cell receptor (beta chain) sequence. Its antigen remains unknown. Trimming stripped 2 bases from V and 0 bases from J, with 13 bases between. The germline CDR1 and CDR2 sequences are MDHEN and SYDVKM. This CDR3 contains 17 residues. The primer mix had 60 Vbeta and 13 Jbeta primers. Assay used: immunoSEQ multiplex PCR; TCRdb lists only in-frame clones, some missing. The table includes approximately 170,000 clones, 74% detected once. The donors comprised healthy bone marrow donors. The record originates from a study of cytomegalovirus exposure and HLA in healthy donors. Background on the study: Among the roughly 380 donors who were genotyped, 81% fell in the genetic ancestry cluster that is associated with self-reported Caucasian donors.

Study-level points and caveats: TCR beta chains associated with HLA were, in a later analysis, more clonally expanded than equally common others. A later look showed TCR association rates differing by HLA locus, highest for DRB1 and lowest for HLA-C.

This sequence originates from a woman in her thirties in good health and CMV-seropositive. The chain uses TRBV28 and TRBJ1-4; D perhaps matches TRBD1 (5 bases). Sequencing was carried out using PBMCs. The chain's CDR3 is CASSLPRQSTTNEKLFF. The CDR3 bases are TGTGCCAGCAGTTTACCAAGACAGAGTACAACTAATGAAAAACTGTTTTTT.